Listed here are 25 T cell receptor beta chains from one sample, sequenced in a study of blood T cell repertoires in COVID-19. Profiled with immunoSEQ multiplex PCR; TCRdb holds only in-frame clones, not every one. The sample has around 400,000 clones, 83% seen once; the top ten hold about 4.8%. Sequencing was performed on PBMCs or T cells enriched from blood (not recorded which). The receptor set was obtained from a woman aged 45-65 years who had recovered from COVID-19.

This chain connects TRBV5-6 to TRBJ1-6; the D gene is possibly TRBD1 (5 bases). There are 18 residues in the CDR3. The V gene lost 4 bases and the J gene lost 0 bases, with 17 bases spanning the gap. Germline V gene lookup returns CDR1 SGHDT and CDR2 YYEEEE. Here the CDR3 reads CASSPGGAFSSYNSPLHF. CDR3 DNA sequence: TGTGCCAGCAGCCCCGGTGGGGCGTTCAGCTCCTATAATTCACCCCTCCACTTT.

This clone has more than one count but fewer than ten. This chain joins TRBV6-5 and TRBJ2-7, with D perhaps TRBD1 (6 bases). Trimming pared 6 bases from V and 4 bases from J, leaving 19 bases between. The germline V gene has CDR1 MNHEY and CDR2 SVGAGI. The CDR3 extends over 15 amino acids. CDR3 sequence: CASRLGTSSVYEQYF. The CDR3 DNA follows: TGTGCCAGCAGATTGGGGACATCGAGCGTTTACGAGCAGTACTTC.

The CDR3 sequence is CASSQEFRRENEKLFF. The CDR3 bases are TGCGCCAGCAGCCAAGAATTTCGGCGGGAGAATGAAAAACTGTTTTTT. The rearrangement links TRBV4-1 to TRBJ1-4, with D unresolved. The CDR3 extends over 16 amino acids. The V gene's germline CDR1 is MGHRA and CDR2 YSYEKL. V lost 0 bases to trimming and J lost 5 bases, with 13 bases between them.

This clone was seen a handful of times. The chain carries TRBV10-3 and TRBJ1-3; 7 nucleotides match TRBD1. The CDR3 sequence is 15 residues long. CDR1 and CDR2 (germline): ENHRY, SYGVKD. J gave up 3 bases and V 2 bases, and 4 bases lay outside the gene matches. CDR3 coding DNA: TGTGCCATCAGTGAGGCAGGGGGTTTTGGAAACACCATATATTTT. Translation: CAISEAGGFGNTIYF.

This clone appeared a single time. The chain joins TRBV3-1 (or the pseudogene TRBV3-2) to TRBJ2-7; TRBD1 matches at 8 bases. CDR3 size: 14 residues. Germline trimming cut 5 bases from V and 3 bases from J; bases unmatched to any gene: 6. Germline V gives CDR1 LGHDT, CDR2 YNNKEL (reference sequence). In DNA, the CDR3 is TGTGCCAGCAGCAAGACAGGGGATTACTACGAGCAGTACTTC. Translation: CASSKTGDYYEQYF.

The CDR3 bases are TGTGCCTGGAGTATTGGGACAGGGGCGGATTACTATGGCTACACCTTC. It translates to CAWSIGTGADYYGYTF. This chain connects TRBV30 to TRBJ1-2; 10 nucleotides align to TRBD1. Trimming removed 2 bases from V and 3 bases from J; junction bases left unmatched: 9. The CDR3 extends over 16 amino acids. Germline lookup yields CDR1 GTSNPN and CDR2 SVGIG (reference sequence).

About this clone: The identical CDR3 is also encoded by other nucleotide sequences in the sample. The V and J genes are TRBV30 and TRBJ1-5; D is possibly TRBD1 (5 bases). V lost 2 bases to trimming and J lost 3 bases, with 11 bases between them. The length of the CDR3 is 14 residues. Germline values: CDR1 GTSNPN, CDR2 SVGIG (reference sequence). The CDR3 DNA sequence: TGTGCCTGGAGTTGGGACTTTACCAATCAGCCCCAGCATTTT. Amino acids: CAWSWDFTNQPQHF.

The gene calls are TRBV19 and TRBJ2-7; 8 bases are shared with TRBD1. V gave up 5 bases and J gave up 2 bases; unmatched junction bases: 5. There are 14 residues in the CDR3. The germline V gene has CDR1 LNHDA and CDR2 SQIVND (reference sequence). The CDR3 coding sequence is TGTGCCAGTAGTTTCGGACAGGGTCCCTACGAGCAGTACTTC. It encodes CASSFGQGPYEQYF.

V gene TRBV27 combines with J gene TRBJ1-1; 7 positions match TRBD1. V was clipped by 5 bases and J by 1 base; unmatched bases: 7. Germline V lookup: CDR1 MNHEY, CDR2 SMNVEV (reference sequence). The CDR3 length is 15 residues. Written as DNA, the CDR3 is TGTGCCAGCAGTGTCCGGGACAGACAGAACACTGAAGCTTTCTTT. Translating it yields CASSVRDRQNTEAFF.

The J gene is TRBJ2-1, the V gene TRBV19; 13 bases are shared with TRBD2. The germline CDR1 and CDR2 sequences are LNHDA and SQIVND (reference sequence). This CDR3 region has 18 residues. The J segment lost 3 bases and the V segment lost 1 base, leaving 6 bases of the junction unmatched. DNA of the CDR3: TGTGCCAGTAGTATAGGGACTAGCGGGAGTGGTCTCTACAATGAGCAGTTCTTC. Translated, it gives CASSIGTSGSGLYNEQFF.

This clone appeared a few times. V and J are TRBV12-5 and TRBJ2-3; tentative D call: TRBD1 (6 bases). The germline V gene has CDR1 LGHNT and CDR2 FRNRAP. This CDR3 is built from 14 residues. The V gene lost 10 bases and the J gene lost 4 bases, with 18 bases spanning the gap. The CDR3 coding sequence is TGTGCTAACCCTAGGGGGAGCCTCGCAGATACGCAGTATTTT. Translated: CANPRGSLADTQYF.

The chain carries TRBV28 and TRBJ1-1, with 7 bases that match TRBD1. CDR3 size: 15 residues. The V gene end was trimmed by 6 bases and the J gene end by 3 bases; junction bases not matched to a gene: 10. Germline V gene lookup returns CDR1 MDHEN and CDR2 SYDVKM. CDR3 region: CASRLTGPIDTEAFF. The DNA of the CDR3 is TGTGCCAGCAGACTGACAGGGCCAATCGACACTGAAGCTTTCTTT.

This clone has only a few counts. The chain uses TRBV19 and TRBJ1-5, with TRBD1 matching over 10 bases. Germline V gives CDR1 LNHDA, CDR2 SQIVND (reference sequence). The V and J ends lost 6 bases and 1 base, in that order; junction bases with no gene match: 15. CDR3 size: 19 residues. CDR3 coding DNA: TGTGCCAGTAGGCCTATAGGGGGGACAGGGGCCGGGAGCAATCAGCCCCAGCATTTT. Translation: CASRPIGGTGAGSNQPQHF.

V usage is TRBV4-3 and J usage is TRBJ2-7; the D gene is possibly TRBD2 (5 bases). The CDR3 consists of 15 residues. V lost 0 bases and J 2 bases, leaving 11 bases between the germline ends. Germline CDR1 LGHNA, CDR2 YSLEER. CDR3: CASSQDREAAYEQYF. The CDR3 region has the DNA TGCGCCAGCAGCCAAGATCGGGAAGCCGCCTACGAGCAGTACTTC.

The genes are TRBV7-2 and TRBJ2-7; D may be TRBD2 (6 bases). Germline assignment: CDR1 SGHTA and CDR2 FQGNSA. V was trimmed by 1 base and J by 0 bases, leaving 16 bases between them. The CDR3 consists of 17 residues. CDR3 nucleotides: TGTGCCAGCAGCTTAGTCCCTGGCGGGATCAGCTCCTACGAGCAGTACTTC. Encoded protein: CASSLVPGGISSYEQYF.

This clone has more than one count but fewer than ten. V usage is TRBV6-4 and J usage is TRBJ2-5; possibly TRBD1 for D (5 bases). Between the trimmed V and J ends, which lost 4 bases and 5 bases, there was a span of 11 bases. This CDR3 spans 13 amino acids. CDR1 is MRHNA, CDR2 SNTAGT, per germline. The CDR3 DNA reads TGTGCCAGCAGTGTTGACAGATCGGAGACCCAGTACTTC. Protein sequence: CASSVDRSETQYF.

This clone was seen only a few times. This chain connects TRBV7-2 to TRBJ1-2, with 7 bases fitting TRBD1. V lost 0 bases to trimming and J lost 4 bases; unmatched junction nucleotides: 5. The germline V gene encodes CDR1 SGHTA and CDR2 FQGNSA. This CDR3 spans 15 amino acids. The CDR3 DNA follows: TGTGCCAGCAGCTTAGCGGAGACAGGGACCTATGGCTACACCTTC. This encodes CASSLAETGTYGYTF.

The chain recombines TRBV5-5 with TRBJ2-5; unclear D gene. CDR1 and CDR2 (germline): SGHKS, YYEKEE (reference sequence). Trimming pared 0 bases from V and 2 bases from J, leaving 8 bases between. The CDR3 is 14 amino acids. Here the CDR3 reads CASSLAAGQETQYF. The DNA of the CDR3 is TGTGCCAGCAGCTTGGCGGCAGGACAAGAGACCCAGTACTTC.

The rearrangement links TRBV6-2 or TRBV6-3 to TRBJ2-5; D remains unclear. Germline CDR1 is MNHEY and CDR2 is SVGEGT. This CDR3 comprises 14 residues. Between the trimmed V and J ends, which lost 0 bases and 5 bases, there was a span of 10 bases. The CDR3 DNA is TGTGCCAGCAGTTACTCGTCGGTGATGGAGACCCAGTACTTC. It codes for CASSYSSVMETQYF.

The rearrangement links TRBV27 to TRBJ1-2; D gene unclear. The V gene lost 3 bases and the J gene lost 3 bases, with 20 bases spanning the gap. This CDR3 is built from 17 residues. The germline V gene has CDR1 MNHEY and CDR2 SMNVEV (reference sequence). For the CDR3, the DNA is TGTGCCAGCAGTTTGTCTCCTCGGGCCACGGACTACTATGGCTACACCTTC. It yields the protein CASSLSPRATDYYGYTF.

The chain uses TRBV7-2 and TRBJ2-2; 11 bases are shared with TRBD2. CDR3 size: 17 residues. Germline V lookup: CDR1 SGHTA, CDR2 FQGNSA. The V gene end was trimmed by 0 bases and the J gene end by 4 bases; junction bases not matched to a gene: 4. The CDR3 region is CASSLASGGAITGELFF. The CDR3 region has the DNA TGTGCCAGCAGCTTAGCTAGCGGGGGGGCCATCACCGGGGAGCTGTTTTTT.

V usage is TRBV5-6 and J usage is TRBJ2-3; 12 bases map to TRBD2. Per the germline V gene, CDR1 is SGHDT and CDR2 is YYEEEE. Unmatched junction bases numbered 7, after V lost 2 bases and J lost 6 bases. The CDR3 contains 16 residues. The CDR3 is CASSLVGTSGLDTQYF. CDR3 sequence (DNA): TGTGCCAGCAGCTTAGTCGGGACTAGCGGGCTGGATACGCAGTATTTT.

The rearrangement uses TRBV7-2 and TRBJ1-1, with D hard to call. CDR1 SGHTA and CDR2 FQGNSA come from the germline V gene. V was trimmed by 6 bases and J by 5 bases, leaving 10 bases between them. The CDR3 has 12 amino acids. DNA of the CDR3: TGTGCCAGCAGTGTCGGAGATACTGAAGCTTTCTTT. This translates into CASSVGDTEAFF.

The count of this clone is one. The rearrangement links TRBV7-2 to TRBJ2-5; a possible D gene is TRBD2 (5 bases). Trimming removed 5 bases from V and 3 bases from J, with 13 bases in between. This CDR3 is built from 14 residues. The V gene's germline CDR1 is SGHTA and CDR2 FQGNSA. CDR3 region: CASSPQRAKETQYF. CDR3 bases: TGTGCCAGCAGCCCTCAGAGGGCCAAAGAGACCCAGTACTTC.

The chain recombines TRBV4-3 with TRBJ1-2; a possible D gene is TRBD1 (5 bases). V shed 0 bases and J shed 5 bases, with 19 bases lying between them. The germline gives CDR1 LGHNA, CDR2 YSLEER. This CDR3 comprises 17 residues. CDR3 in DNA: TGCGCCAGCAGCCAAGAGACAGCGGGGCTCCACCCTTATGGCTACACCTTC. Its translation: CASSQETAGLHPYGYTF.